A selection of T cell receptor beta chains follows, all from one sample in a study of identical twins. Each CDR3 protein gets one entry after TCRdb re-called the 5' RACE reads with MiXCR. This table has around 1.7 million distinct CDR3 sequences, about 32% appearing once. Sequencing input: cord blood. The receptors shown here come from a newborn girl in good health. Each CDR3 is given with its conserved first and last residue. A D gene is named only where the DNA matches it firmly.

D gene	V gene	CDR3 protein
NA	TRBV19	CASSRETKLDTQYF
TRBD2	TRBV7-9	CASSDPGVIAGSYNEQFF
NA	TRBV7-9	CASSLEGLGTREQYF
NA	TRBV20-1	CSAREWLYPYEQYF
TRBD1	TRBV4-1	CASSNLGTGGGDTQYF
NA	TRBV25-1	CASSAYSNEQFF
NA	TRBV6-6	CASTTKRSINYGYTF
TRBD1	TRBV11-2	CASSSVQGHGELFF
NA	TRBV7-2	CASSLEVSRQFF
TRBD1	TRBV20-1	CSARRTGGAYEQYF
NA	TRBV4-2	CASSAGLNSYEQFF
NA	TRBV12-3/TRBV12-4	CASSWGGGQPQHF
NA	TRBV18	CASSPRENAEAFF
TRBD1	TRBV2	CASREGDSPKLPQHF
TRBD2	TRBV9	CASSAILAGSTDTQYF
NA	TRBV15	CATSRDYQDNQPQHF
NA	TRBV10-3	CAISAHRGKGYNSPLHF
NA	TRBV27	CASSLYTGPDTQYF
NA	TRBV2	CASSEAGPQFYGYTF
TRBD2	TRBV27	CASSFGPAGTYEQYF
TRBD2	TRBV6-2/TRBV6-3	CASTTRLAGDAQYF
NA	TRBV12-3/TRBV12-4	CASSRYWTAVQYF